Listed here is a single T cell receptor beta chain. What it recognizes is unknown. The source of the sample is a study of T-cell memory formation after mild COVID-19. Study-wide background: Most TCR clusters belonged to a single donor. General study results and limits: The CD4+ clones that contracted clustered mainly within CM and EM, and the CD8+ clones concentrated in EMRA. Clones contracting across day 15 to 85 had a balanced CD4/CD8 profile; later expanding clones leaned CD4+. Pre-infection memory held some responding clones, suggesting pre-existing cross-reactive T cells responded.

TCRdb fed the 5' RACE reads into MiXCR, producing one record per CDR3 protein. The table includes more than 350,000 distinct CDR3 sequences, about 15% detected once. The ends were cut back, 5 bases at V and 1 base at J, with 16 bases in the middle. The CDR3 is 15 residues long. Germline V CDR1 and CDR2: SGHDT, YYEEEE. The source is a man between 18 and 35 years old who had mild COVID-19 (a few samples of this study predate the infection). Cell type and time point are not known. Sequencing input: PBMCs or a T cell subset sorted from them (not recorded which). J is TRBJ2-7 and V is TRBV5-6, with D possibly matching TRBD2 (6 bases). The CDR3 nucleotides read TGTGCCAGCAGTTCTGGCGGGACGGTGTCCTACGAGCAGTACTTC. This encodes CASSSGGTVSYEQYF.